This T cell receptor (beta chain) was obtained from a study of shared clonotypes between healthy human individuals. Study outcomes and limitations: Non-shared clonotypes were found to have lower generation probabilities than the clonotypes that were shared by all four of the sorted-subset donors.

The CDR3 contains 16 residues. V gave up 2 bases and J gave up 2 bases; unmatched junction bases: 4. Looked up from germline, CDR1 is WNHNN and CDR2 is SYGVQD (reference sequence). Adult donors, all healthy and HIV-negative, had no recent acute infections or vaccinations. Some clones are missing from TCRdb's copy, which holds only in-frame ones; the method was immunoSEQ multiplex PCR. The data show some 89,000 clones, less than 80% seen once. About this clone itself: Antigen: not known.

The clonotype was recovered from a young man in good health. The sequenced sample consisted of memory CD8+ T cells sorted from blood. Subset noted: CD45RO+ cells pooled with CCR7-negative TemRA cells. V usage is TRBV10-1 and J usage is TRBJ2-1; 9 positions match TRBD2. DNA for the CDR3: TGCGCCAGCAGTGAGGACCCTAGCGGGGCCTACAATGAGCAGTTCTTC. This gives the protein CASSEDPSGAYNEQFF.